Listed here are 17 T cell receptor beta chains from one sample, sequenced in a study of blood T cell repertoires in COVID-19. Clones were sequenced by immunoSEQ multiplex PCR, and TCRdb holds only the in-frame ones, with some missing. The sample lists some 500,000 clones, around 90% seen once, with roughly 8% in the top ten. Sample: peripheral blood. The receptor source for this set is a woman aged 50 to 65 with COVID-19, enrolled during active disease.

This clone is a singleton in its sample. The V call is TRBV9, the J call TRBJ2-2; TRBD1 agrees at 9 bases. The CDR3 length is 16 residues. CDR1 and CDR2 (germline): SGDLS, YYNGEE. V gave up 4 bases and J gave up 3 bases; unmatched junction bases: 7. The CDR3 nucleotides read TGTGCCAGCAGCCCTCGGACAGGGGTAGACACCGGGGAGCTGTTTTTT. Translated: CASSPRTGVDTGELFF. Filled out from reference TRBV9 and TRBJ2-2, the complete variable domain reads DSGVTQTPKHLITATGQRVTLRCSPRSGDLSVYWYQQSLDQGLQFLIQYYNGEERAKGNILERFSAQQFPDLHSELNLSSLELGDSALYFCASSPRTGVDTGELFFGEGSRLTVL.

DNA for the CDR3: TGTGCCTGGAGTCGTCGTCCCGTCAGCACTGAAGCTTTCTTT. Translating gives CAWSRRPVSTEAFF. The genes are TRBV30 and TRBJ1-1; D gene unclear. This CDR3 contains 14 residues. In germline, CDR1 is GTSNPN, CDR2 SVGIG (reference sequence). V gave up 2 bases and J gave up 4 bases, with 14 bases separating them.

About this clone itself: The same CDR3 also results from other DNA sequences found in this sample. The V and J genes are TRBV20-1 and TRBJ1-1; D uncertain. The ends were cut back, 1 base at V and 5 bases at J, with 5 bases in the middle. Per germline, CDR1 DFQATT and CDR2 SNEGSKA (reference sequence). The CDR3 spans 11 residues. The chain's CDR3 is CSARGGTEAFF. CDR3 DNA: TGCAGTGCTAGAGGAGGGACTGAAGCTTTCTTT.

The CDR3 here is CASKGWTSGNTDTQYF. The DNA of the CDR3 is TGTGCCAGCAAAGGCTGGACTAGCGGAAACACAGATACGCAGTATTTT. The V gene is TRBV2, the J gene TRBJ2-3; 10 bases are shared with TRBD2. There are 16 residues in the CDR3. V shed 7 bases, J shed 2 bases, and the junction held 9 bases outside the gene matches. From germline, CDR1 is SNHLY and CDR2 FYNNEI.

This sequence joins TRBV3-1 (or the pseudogene TRBV3-2) and TRBJ1-2; D might be TRBD1 (5 bases). Per germline, CDR1 LGHDT and CDR2 YNNKEL (reference sequence). The CDR3 contains 15 residues. V was trimmed by 3 bases and J by 6 bases, leaving 17 bases between them. Here the CDR3 DNA reads TGTGCCAGCAGCCAGAGCGGGACGGAACTTAATGGCTACACCTTC. Protein product: CASSQSGTELNGYTF.

The V gene is TRBV29-1, the J gene TRBJ1-2; D gene uncertain. The V gene lost 3 bases and the J gene lost 3 bases, with 11 bases spanning the gap. The CDR3 sequence is 13 residues long. Per the germline V gene, CDR1 is SQVTM and CDR2 is ANQGSEA. CDR3 sequence: CSVEGGRDYGYTF. CDR3 coding DNA: TGCAGCGTTGAGGGTGGGCGCGACTATGGCTACACCTTC. Combining the CDR3 with reference TRBV29-1 and TRBJ1-2 gives the whole variable domain SAVISQKPSRDICQRGTSLTIQCQVDSQVTMMFWYRQQPGQSLTLIATANQGSEATYESGFVIDKFPISRPNLTFSTLTVSNMSPEDSSIYLCSVEGGRDYGYTFGSGTRLTVV.

The CDR3 nucleotides read TGTGCCAGCCTCGGACAGGGGGCGCGAACTGAAGCTTTCTTT. Translating it yields CASLGQGARTEAFF. The rearrangement uses TRBV7-8 and TRBJ1-1; 11 bases line up with TRBD1. The CDR3 extends over 14 amino acids. With V trimmed by 8 bases and J by 5 bases, 7 bases remained unmatched. Germline V gene data show CDR1 as SGHVS and CDR2 as FQNEAQ.

V gene TRBV2 combines with J gene TRBJ1-2, with 9 bases that match TRBD1. CDR1 and CDR2 from the germline V gene are SNHLY and FYNNEI. The CDR3 is 14 residues long. Trimming took 6 bases from V and 8 from J; bases not matched to a gene: 10. CDR3 region: CASSAPTGGRGYTF. The CDR3, as DNA: TGTGCCAGCAGCGCTCCGACAGGGGGAAGAGGCTACACCTTC.

The V gene is TRBV3-1 (or the pseudogene TRBV3-2), the J gene TRBJ2-1; D unresolved. The V gene's germline CDR1 is LGHDT and CDR2 YNNKEL (reference sequence). The V end was cut by 0 bases, the J end by 8 bases, with 2 bases between. CDR3 length: 11 residues. CDR3 nucleotide sequence: TGTGCCAGCAGCCAAGACGATGAGCAGTTCTTC. It encodes CASSQDDEQFF.

V gene TRBV7-8 combines with J gene TRBJ2-3; TRBD1 matches 7 bases. With 5 bases clipped from V and 0 bases from J, the junction kept 8 bases outside the gene matches. This CDR3 contains 16 residues. Germline V gene lookup returns CDR1 SGHVS and CDR2 FQNEAQ. The CDR3 loop is CASSRRSGQSTDTQYF. DNA for the CDR3: TGTGCCAGCAGCAGAAGGTCGGGACAGAGCACAGATACGCAGTATTTT.

The chain carries TRBV5-1 and TRBJ2-3; 7 bases line up with TRBD1. Germline loops: CDR1 SGHRS, CDR2 YFSETQ. After removal of 0 bases from V and 2 bases from J, the junction contained 6 bases not matched to a gene. This CDR3 is 16 amino acids long. The CDR3 DNA follows: TGCGCCAGCAGCTTGGTTGGGACAGATAACACAGATACGCAGTATTTT. Translated, it gives CASSLVGTDNTDTQYF.

The chain carries TRBV10-3 and TRBJ1-1, with D possibly TRBD1 on 5 matching bases. The CDR3 spans 13 residues. Trimming shortened V by 4 bases and J by 6 bases, and 12 bases separated the two germline ends. CDR1 ENHRY and CDR2 SYGVKD come from the germline V gene. The CDR3 spells CAISGDRWAEAFF. CDR3 in DNA: TGTGCCATCAGTGGAGACAGATGGGCTGAAGCTTTCTTT.

V and J are TRBV12-5 and TRBJ2-3; D gene uncertain. CDR1 and CDR2 from the germline V gene are LGHNT and FRNRAP. The CDR3 consists of 14 residues. Deletions cut 5 bases from V and 1 base from J, with 10 bases between. The CDR3 reads CASGAPVGTDTQYF. The CDR3 nucleotides read TGTGCTAGTGGTGCCCCCGTAGGCACAGATACGCAGTATTTT.

This clone was observed a single time. V and J are TRBV7-9 and TRBJ1-4, with D possibly matching TRBD1 (6 bases). Germline V gene sequence: CDR1 SEHNR, CDR2 FQNEAQ (reference sequence). This CDR3 is built from 16 residues. The V end lost 5 bases, the J end lost 7 bases, and 20 bases lay between the germline ends. CDR3 bases: TGTGCCAGCAGCCTCCGGGACACCTTAGGGGGTGAAAAACTGTTTTTT. Protein sequence: CASSLRDTLGGEKLFF.

V is TRBV18 and J is TRBJ1-5, with a tentative D call TRBD1 (6 bases). There are 17 residues in the CDR3. The germline V gene has CDR1 KGHSH and CDR2 LQKENI. Trimming left V 6 bases short and J 0 bases short, with 18 bases between. The CDR3 bases are TGTGCCAGCTCCAAACAGAGAAACAGGGATAGCAATCAGCCCCAGCATTTT. Protein: CASSKQRNRDSNQPQHF.

The chain has TRBV7-2 and TRBJ1-1, with no clear D. V lost 3 bases and J 0 bases, leaving 5 bases between the germline ends. Germline V gives CDR1 SGHTA, CDR2 FQGNSA. There are 13 residues in the CDR3. CDR3 coding DNA: TGTGCCAGCAGCTTTCAGGTGAACACTGAAGCTTTCTTT. Its protein product is CASSFQVNTEAFF.

The CDR3 loop reads CASSRDRDSPNYGYTF. In DNA form, the CDR3 reads TGCGCCAGCAGCCGTGACCGGGACAGCCCTAACTATGGCTACACCTTC. J is TRBJ1-2 and V is TRBV4-1; 7 positions agree with TRBD1. This CDR3 comprises 16 residues. V lost 4 bases to trimming and J lost 0 bases; unmatched junction nucleotides: 8. Germline V gives CDR1 MGHRA, CDR2 YSYEKL.